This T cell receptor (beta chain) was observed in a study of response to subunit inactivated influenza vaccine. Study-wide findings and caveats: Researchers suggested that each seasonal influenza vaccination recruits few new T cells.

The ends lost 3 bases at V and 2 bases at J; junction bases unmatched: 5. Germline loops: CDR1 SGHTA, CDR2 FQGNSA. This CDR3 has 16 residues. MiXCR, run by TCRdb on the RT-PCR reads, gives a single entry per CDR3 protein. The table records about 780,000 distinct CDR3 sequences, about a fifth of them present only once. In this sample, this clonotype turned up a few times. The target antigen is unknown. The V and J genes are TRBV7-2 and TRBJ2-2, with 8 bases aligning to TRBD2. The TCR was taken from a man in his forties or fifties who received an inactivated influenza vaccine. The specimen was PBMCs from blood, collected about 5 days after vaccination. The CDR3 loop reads CASSFTSGTNTGELFF. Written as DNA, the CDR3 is TGTGCCAGCAGCTTTACTAGCGGCACCAACACCGGGGAGCTGTTTTTT.